This T cell receptor (beta chain) appears in the sequencing data of a study of CD8 T cells in ankylosing spondylitis. TCRdb re-derived calls from the 5' RACE reads in MiXCR, one entry per CDR3 protein. The table records some 130,000 distinct CDR3 sequences, roughly an eighth of them present only once. Notes on this clonotype: This may come from a read error, since a much larger clone is one base off.

Germline CDR1 and CDR2: SGHRS and YFSETQ. The CDR3 sequence is 13 residues long. Sequences were obtained from blood, either unsorted or a sorted T cell fraction (not recorded which). The chain is built from TRBV5-1 and TRBJ2-5; no firm D call. The clonotype comes from a female donor with ankylosing spondylitis or in good health (not recorded which). Here the CDR3 DNA reads TGCGCCAGCAGCTTGGACAGTGAAGAGATCCAGTACTTC. It encodes CASSLDSEEIQYF.